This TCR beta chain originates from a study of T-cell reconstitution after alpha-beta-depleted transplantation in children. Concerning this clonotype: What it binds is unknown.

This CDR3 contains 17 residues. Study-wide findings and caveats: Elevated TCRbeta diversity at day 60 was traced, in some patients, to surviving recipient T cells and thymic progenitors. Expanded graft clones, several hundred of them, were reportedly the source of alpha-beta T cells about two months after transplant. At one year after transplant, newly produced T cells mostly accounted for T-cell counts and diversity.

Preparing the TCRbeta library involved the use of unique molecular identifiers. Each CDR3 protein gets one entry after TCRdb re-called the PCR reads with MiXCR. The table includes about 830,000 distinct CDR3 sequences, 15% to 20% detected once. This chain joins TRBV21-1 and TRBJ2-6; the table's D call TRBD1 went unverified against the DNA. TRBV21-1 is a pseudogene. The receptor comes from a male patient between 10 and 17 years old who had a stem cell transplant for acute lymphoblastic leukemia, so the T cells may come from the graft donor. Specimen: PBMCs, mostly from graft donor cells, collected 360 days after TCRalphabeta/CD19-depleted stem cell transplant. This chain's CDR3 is CASTRTGGVSGANVLTF. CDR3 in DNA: TGTGCCAGCACCCGGACAGGGGGCGTCTCTGGGGCCAACGTCCTGACTTTC.